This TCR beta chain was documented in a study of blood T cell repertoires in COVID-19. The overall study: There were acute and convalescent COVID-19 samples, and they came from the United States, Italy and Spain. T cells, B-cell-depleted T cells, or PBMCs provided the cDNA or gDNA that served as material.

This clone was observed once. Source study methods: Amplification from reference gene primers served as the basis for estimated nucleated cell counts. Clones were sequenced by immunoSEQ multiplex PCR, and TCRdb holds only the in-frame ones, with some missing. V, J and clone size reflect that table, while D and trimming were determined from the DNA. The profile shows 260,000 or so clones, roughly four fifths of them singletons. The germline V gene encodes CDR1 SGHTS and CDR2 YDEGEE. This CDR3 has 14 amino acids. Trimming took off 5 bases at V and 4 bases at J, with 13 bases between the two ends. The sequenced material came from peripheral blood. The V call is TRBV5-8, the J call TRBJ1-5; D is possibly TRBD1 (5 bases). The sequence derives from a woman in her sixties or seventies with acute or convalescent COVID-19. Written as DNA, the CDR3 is TGTGCCAGCAGATTCGGCGGGGGAAATCAGCCCCAGCATTTT. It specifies CASRFGGGNQPQHF. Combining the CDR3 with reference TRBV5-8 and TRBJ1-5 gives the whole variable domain EAGVTQSPTHLIKTRGQQATLRCSPISGHTSVYWYQQALGLGLQFLLWYDEGEERNRGNFPPRFSGRQFPNYSSELNVNALELEDSALYLCASRFGGGNQPQHFGDGTRLSIL.